The 18 T cell receptor beta chains given below trace back to one sample, sequenced in a study of blood T cell repertoires in COVID-19. Repertoires were generated with immunoSEQ multiplex PCR, while TCRdb's copy carries only in-frame clones and drops some. Of approximately 68,000 clones in the sample, 86% were seen once. The specimen sequenced was peripheral blood. The origin of the receptors is a woman aged 60-75 years with acute or convalescent COVID-19.

The chain's CDR3 is CAISGGQGKDTEAFF. In DNA, the CDR3 is TGTGCCATCAGCGGCGGACAGGGGAAGGACACTGAAGCTTTCTTT. The chain combines TRBV10-3 with TRBJ1-1; 9 bases map to TRBD1. The CDR3 loop spans 15 amino acids. Losses at the gene ends were 6 bases for V and 3 bases for J; bases not matched to a gene: 8. Germline-derived CDR1 and CDR2 are ENHRY and SYGVKD.

The chain joins TRBV9 to TRBJ1-3; D gene ambiguous. This CDR3 has 14 residues. V was cut by 4 bases and J by 1 base, with 9 bases left in between. Germline assignment: CDR1 SGDLS and CDR2 YYNGEE. CDR3 sequence reads: CASSRQESGNTIYF. The CDR3 nucleotides read TGTGCCAGCAGCCGTCAGGAATCTGGAAACACCATATATTTT.

This clone came up a few times. The chain links TRBV5-4 to TRBJ2-5; 10 nucleotides line up with TRBD1. This CDR3 comprises 15 residues. J lost 5 bases, V lost 4 bases, and 8 bases had no gene match. Germline CDR1 and CDR2: SGHNT and YYREEE (reference sequence). CDR3 in DNA: TGTGCCAGCAGCCCGGGGGACAGGGGTTCGGAGACCCAGTACTTC. It yields the protein CASSPGDRGSETQYF.

This clone was found once. This chain connects TRBV19 to TRBJ2-1; D ambiguous. Germline values: CDR1 LNHDA, CDR2 SQIVND (reference sequence). The CDR3 is 13 amino acids. The V gene lost 5 bases and the J gene lost 5 bases, with 10 bases spanning the gap. CDR3 sequence: CASSFGGDNEQFF. In nucleotides, the CDR3 is TGTGCCAGTAGTTTTGGCGGAGACAATGAGCAGTTCTTC.

A few counts support this clone. The chain joins TRBV11-2 to TRBJ2-7, with 15 bases fitting TRBD2. Germline V gene data show CDR1 as SGHAT and CDR2 as FQNNGV. CDR3 length: 15 amino acids. The trim removed 5 bases at V and 6 bases at J, leaving 5 bases unmatched. CDR3 DNA sequence: TGTGCCAGCAGCGGGACTAGCGGGGGGCGGCGCGAGCAGTACTTC. Amino acids: CASSGTSGGRREQYF.

The chain joins TRBV7-2 to TRBJ1-1; 7 nucleotides match TRBD1. This CDR3 spans 15 amino acids. Losses at the gene ends were 4 bases for V and 1 base for J; bases not matched to a gene: 6. Germline CDR1 reads SGHTA; CDR2 reads FQGNSA. The CDR3 DNA reads TGTGCCAGCAGCTCCTGGACAGGACCGAACACTGAAGCTTTCTTT. It specifies CASSSWTGPNTEAFF. Full variable domain (outside the CDR3, taken from reference TRBV7-2 and TRBJ1-1): GAGVSQSPSNKVTEKGKDVELRCDPISGHTALYWYRQSLGQGLEFLIYFQGNSAPDKSGLPSDRFSAERTGGSVSTLTIQRTQQEDSAVYLCASSSWTGPNTEAFFGQGTRLTVV.

The chain carries TRBV6-4 and TRBJ1-2; D gene unclear. Trimming removed 11 bases at V and 3 bases at J, with 10 bases between. From germline, CDR1 is MRHNA and CDR2 SNTAGT. CDR3 length equals 11 residues. The DNA of the CDR3 is TGTGCCGTGCGGGCCGACTATGGCTACACCTTC. It encodes CAVRADYGYTF.

The V and J genes are TRBV5-4 and TRBJ1-5; 9 nucleotides agree with TRBD1. Per the germline V gene, CDR1 is SGHNT and CDR2 is YYREEE (reference sequence). The length of the CDR3 is 16 residues. The V segment lost 1 base and the J segment 7 bases; nucleotides outside the gene matches: 9. CDR3 coding DNA: TGTGCCAGCAGCTTGCAGGGACAGGGAGGGAACCAGCCCCAGCATTTT. Amino acid sequence: CASSLQGQGGNQPQHF. Drawing the rest from reference TRBV5-4 and TRBJ1-5, the complete variable domain is ETGVTQSPTHLIKTRGQQVTLRCSSQSGHNTVSWYQQALGQGPQFIFQYYREEENGRGNFPPRFSGLQFPNYSSELNVNALELDDSALYLCASSLQGQGGNQPQHFGDGTRLSIL.

V usage is TRBV6-5 and J usage is TRBJ1-2, with 11 bases matching TRBD1. Germline V gene sequence: CDR1 MNHEY, CDR2 SVGAGI. V shed 8 bases, J shed 8 bases, and the junction held 7 bases outside the gene matches. The CDR3 is 13 residues long. CDR3 sequence: CASYRTGGGGYTF. The DNA for the CDR3 is TGTGCCAGCTATAGGACAGGGGGCGGCGGCTACACCTTC.

V usage is TRBV30 and J usage is TRBJ2-2; D is undetermined. The CDR3 is 12 residues long. The V end was cut by 1 base, the J end by 5 bases, with 5 bases between. Germline values: CDR1 GTSNPN, CDR2 SVGIG (reference sequence). Here the CDR3 DNA reads TGTGCCTGGAGTGCGGTTACCGGGGAGCTGTTTTTT. Protein sequence: CAWSAVTGELFF.

This sequence joins TRBV11-2 and TRBJ2-3; TRBD1 might be the D (6 bases). V was pared by 2 bases and J by 3 bases, with 12 bases between. Germline loops: CDR1 SGHAT, CDR2 FQNNGV. This CDR3 is 15 amino acids long. CDR3 loop: CASSLLRGETDTQYF. The CDR3 nucleotides read TGTGCCAGCAGCTTACTCAGGGGAGAGACAGATACGCAGTATTTT.

The chain is built from TRBV6-1 and TRBJ2-2; D possibly corresponds to TRBD1 (5 bases). The V and J ends lost 1 base and 5 bases respectively, with 8 bases between them. The CDR3 consists of 14 residues. Germline V gene sequence: CDR1 MNHNS, CDR2 SASEGT. This chain's CDR3 is CASSEGTTTGELFF. CDR3 nucleotide sequence: TGTGCCAGCAGTGAAGGGACAACAACCGGGGAGCTGTTTTTT.

This clone was seen only once. The chain joins TRBV12-3 or TRBV12-4 to TRBJ2-5; 7 bases match TRBD2. CDR3 length equals 13 residues. With V trimmed by 6 bases and J by 5 bases, 6 bases remained unmatched. In nucleotides, the CDR3 is TGTGCCAGCAGGGGAAGCGGGGTCGAGACCCAGTACTTC. It specifies CASRGSGVETQYF.

The V call is TRBV30, the J call TRBJ2-7, with D maybe TRBD1 (6 bases). Germline V CDR1 and CDR2: GTSNPN, SVGIG (reference sequence). This CDR3 contains 14 residues. Trimming removed 0 bases from V and 1 base from J, with 10 bases in between. DNA of the CDR3: TGTGCCTGGAGTGTGAAGGGGACATCCTACGAGCAGTACTTC. Its protein product is CAWSVKGTSYEQYF.

This clone was picked up a small number of times. The V call is TRBV10-2, the J call TRBJ1-2; D gene unclear. CDR1 and CDR2 from the germline V gene are WSHSY and SAAADI. This CDR3 is built from 12 residues. CDR3 loop: CVRWEGGYGYTF. DNA for the CDR3: TGCGTGCGATGGGAGGGAGGGTATGGCTACACCTTC.

This chain links TRBV3-1 (or the pseudogene TRBV3-2) with TRBJ2-2, with D perhaps TRBD2 (6 bases). From germline, CDR1 is LGHDT and CDR2 YNNKEL (reference sequence). The CDR3 totals 17 residues. V was trimmed by 1 base and J by 5 bases, leaving 17 bases between them. The DNA of the CDR3 is TGTGCCAGCAGCCAAGGGGTCGTGGGGACTGAGACCGGGGAGCTGTTTTTT. This sequence encodes CASSQGVVGTETGELFF.

Only one count was recorded for this clone. The chain uses TRBV11-2 and TRBJ1-2, with TRBD1 matching 7 bases. This CDR3 comprises 14 residues. Unmatched junction bases numbered 5, after V lost 5 bases and J lost 2 bases. Germline CDR1 SGHAT, CDR2 FQNNGV. The CDR3, as DNA: TGTGCCAGCAGCCGGGGACAGCGAAACTATGGCTACACCTTC. It yields the protein CASSRGQRNYGYTF. Full variable domain (outside the CDR3, taken from reference TRBV11-2 and TRBJ1-2): EAGVAQSPRYKIIEKRQSVAFWCNPISGHATLYWYQQILGQGPKLLIQFQNNGVVDDSQLPKDRFSAERLKGVDSTLKIQPAKLEDSAVYLCASSRGQRNYGYTFGSGTRLTVV.

This clone has more than one count but fewer than ten. The chain is built from TRBV5-4 and TRBJ2-1, with a tentative D call TRBD2 (6 bases). Germline V gives CDR1 SGHNT, CDR2 YYREEE (reference sequence). This CDR3 is built from 14 residues. Trimming left V 0 bases short and J 5 bases short, with 9 bases between. The CDR3 loop is CASSLERADNEQFF. The CDR3 DNA is TGTGCCAGCAGCTTGGAGCGGGCCGACAATGAGCAGTTCTTC.